This T cell receptor beta chain originates from a study of blood T cell repertoires in COVID-19. TCRdb's table, derived via immunoSEQ multiplex PCR, lists solely in-frame clones and lacks some. The table has about 170,000 clones, roughly nine tenths seen once; the top ten hold roughly 11%. Between the trimmed V and J ends, which lost 2 bases and 0 bases, there was a span of 11 bases. CDR1 and CDR2 from the germline V gene are SGHNT and YENEEA. There are 15 residues in the CDR3. This chain links TRBV11-3 with TRBJ2-7, with D possibly matching TRBD1 (6 bases). This receptor was identified in a woman aged 55 to 70 with COVID-19, enrolled during active disease. Sample: peripheral blood. The CDR3 DNA follows: TGTGCCAGCAGCTTAAGGCAGGGGAGCTCCTACGAGCAGTACTTC. Amino acids: CASSLRQGSSYEQYF.